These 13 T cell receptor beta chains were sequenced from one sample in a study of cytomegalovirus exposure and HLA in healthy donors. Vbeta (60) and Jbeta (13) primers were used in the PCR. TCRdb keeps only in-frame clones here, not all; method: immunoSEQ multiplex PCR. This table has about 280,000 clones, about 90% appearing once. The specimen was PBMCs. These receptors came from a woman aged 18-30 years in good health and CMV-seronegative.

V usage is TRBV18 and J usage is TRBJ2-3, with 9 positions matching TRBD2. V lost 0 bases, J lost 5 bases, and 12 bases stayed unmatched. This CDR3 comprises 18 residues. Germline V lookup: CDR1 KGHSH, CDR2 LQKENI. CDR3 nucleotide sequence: TGTGCCAGCTCACCACCAGTCTTAGCGGGGGCCCCTGGAGATACGCAGTATTTT. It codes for CASSPPVLAGAPGDTQYF.

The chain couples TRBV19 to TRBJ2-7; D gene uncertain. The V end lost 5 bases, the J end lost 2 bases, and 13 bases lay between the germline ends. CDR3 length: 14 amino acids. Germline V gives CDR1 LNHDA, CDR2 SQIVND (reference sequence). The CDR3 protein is CASSPAHPTYEQYF. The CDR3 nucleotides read TGTGCCAGTAGTCCCGCGCACCCTACCTACGAGCAGTACTTC.

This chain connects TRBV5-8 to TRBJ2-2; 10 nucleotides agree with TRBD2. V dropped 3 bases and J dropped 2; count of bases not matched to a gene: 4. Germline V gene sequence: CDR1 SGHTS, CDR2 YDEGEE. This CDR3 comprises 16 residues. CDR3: CASSSWTSGNTGELFF. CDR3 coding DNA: TGTGCCAGCAGCTCATGGACTAGCGGAAACACCGGGGAGCTGTTTTTT.

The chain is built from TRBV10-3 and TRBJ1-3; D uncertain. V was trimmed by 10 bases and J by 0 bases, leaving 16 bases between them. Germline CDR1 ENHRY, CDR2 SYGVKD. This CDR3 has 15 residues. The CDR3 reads CASRESLSSGNTIYF. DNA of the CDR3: TGTGCCAGTAGAGAGAGCCTTTCCTCTGGAAACACCATATATTTT.

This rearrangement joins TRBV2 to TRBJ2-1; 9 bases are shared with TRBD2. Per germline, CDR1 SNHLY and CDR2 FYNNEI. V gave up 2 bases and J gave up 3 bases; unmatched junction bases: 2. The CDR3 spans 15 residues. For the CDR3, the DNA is TGTGCCAGCAGTGAAAGAGCGGGGGGCTACAATGAGCAGTTCTTC. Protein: CASSERAGGYNEQFF.

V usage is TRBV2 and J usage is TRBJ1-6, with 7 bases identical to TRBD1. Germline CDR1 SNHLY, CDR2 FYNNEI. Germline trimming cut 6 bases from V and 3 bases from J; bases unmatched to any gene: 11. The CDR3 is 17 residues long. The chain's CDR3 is CASRPREGAYYNSPLHF. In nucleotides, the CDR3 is TGTGCCAGCAGACCCCGGGAGGGGGCGTACTATAATTCACCCCTCCACTTT.

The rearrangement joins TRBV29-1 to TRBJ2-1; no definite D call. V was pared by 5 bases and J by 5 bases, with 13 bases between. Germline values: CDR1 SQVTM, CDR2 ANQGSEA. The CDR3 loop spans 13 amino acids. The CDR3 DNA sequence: TGCAGCGTTTTCCTAAATCGGGACAATGAGCAGTTCTTC. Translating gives CSVFLNRDNEQFF.

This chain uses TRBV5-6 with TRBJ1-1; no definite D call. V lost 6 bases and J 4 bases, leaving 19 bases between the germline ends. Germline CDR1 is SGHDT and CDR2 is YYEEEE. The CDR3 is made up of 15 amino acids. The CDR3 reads CASTLRTRGGTEAFF. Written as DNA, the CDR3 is TGTGCCAGCACCCTGAGGACCCGGGGAGGCACTGAAGCTTTCTTT.

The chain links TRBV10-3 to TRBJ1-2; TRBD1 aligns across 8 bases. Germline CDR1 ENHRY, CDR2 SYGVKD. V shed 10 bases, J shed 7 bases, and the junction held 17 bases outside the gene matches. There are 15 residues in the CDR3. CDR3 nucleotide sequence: TGTGCCACCGGACACCCGGACAGGGATCTATTTGGCTACACCTTC. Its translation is CATGHPDRDLFGYTF.

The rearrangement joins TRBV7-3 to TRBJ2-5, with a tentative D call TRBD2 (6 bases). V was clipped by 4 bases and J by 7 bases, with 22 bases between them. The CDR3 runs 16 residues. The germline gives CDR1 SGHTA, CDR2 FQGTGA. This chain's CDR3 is CASSSKTSGTSGTQYF. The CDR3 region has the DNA TGTGCCAGCAGCTCCAAAACCTCCGGGACTTCGGGGACCCAGTACTTC.

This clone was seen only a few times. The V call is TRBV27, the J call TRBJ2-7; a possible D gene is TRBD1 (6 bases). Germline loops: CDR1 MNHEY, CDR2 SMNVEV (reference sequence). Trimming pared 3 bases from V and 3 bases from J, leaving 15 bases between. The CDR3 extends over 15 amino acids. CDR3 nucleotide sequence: TGTGCCAGCAGTTTTCAGGGGCACAGGAACTACGAGCAGTACTTC. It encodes CASSFQGHRNYEQYF.

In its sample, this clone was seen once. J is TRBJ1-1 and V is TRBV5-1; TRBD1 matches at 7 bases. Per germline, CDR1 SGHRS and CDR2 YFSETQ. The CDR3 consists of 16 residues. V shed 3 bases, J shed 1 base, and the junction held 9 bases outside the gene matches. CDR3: CASSSASGQKNTEAFF. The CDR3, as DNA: TGCGCCAGCAGCTCGGCCTCGGGACAGAAGAACACTGAAGCTTTCTTT.

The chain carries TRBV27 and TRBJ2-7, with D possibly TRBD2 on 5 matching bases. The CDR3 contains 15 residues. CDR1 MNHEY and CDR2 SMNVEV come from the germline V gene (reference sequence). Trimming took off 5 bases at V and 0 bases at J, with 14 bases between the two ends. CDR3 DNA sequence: TGTGCCAGCAGTCCCTTTTCCGGGGACTCCTACGAGCAGTACTTC. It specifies CASSPFSGDSYEQYF.